This entry features one TCR beta chain sequence. Its target is unknown. The sample is drawn from a study of cytomegalovirus exposure and HLA in healthy donors. Whole-study findings and limits: In an earlier analysis, most TCR beta V segments were productive about 87% or about 30% of the time. It was reportedly the case that the classifier diagnosed cytomegalovirus status with high specificity and sensitivity.

Germline CDR1 is MGHDK and CDR2 is SYGVNS. Trimming cost V 5 bases and J 7 bases, with 17 bases left between them. The CDR3 runs to 15 residues. PCR amplification relied on 60 Vbeta primers (plus 13 Jbeta primers). Per the authors' pipeline: In a later analysis, of 80 million or so unique beta chains, roughly 9.9 million appeared in at least two donors. The protocol was immunoSEQ multiplex PCR, while the TCRdb copy is restricted to in-frame clones and leaves out a portion. V and J calls and clone size follow that table, whereas D and trimming were derived from the DNA. The sample carries over 85,000 clones, roughly four fifths recorded once.

Sequencing was performed on PBMCs. This receptor was identified in a female donor in good health and CMV-seronegative. The chain employs TRBV25-1 and TRBJ2-2, with D maybe TRBD1 (6 bases). CDR3 sequence: CASSPRGWYGGELFF. CDR3 DNA sequence: TGTGCCAGCAGTCCAAGGGGGTGGTACGGCGGGGAGCTGTTTTTT.